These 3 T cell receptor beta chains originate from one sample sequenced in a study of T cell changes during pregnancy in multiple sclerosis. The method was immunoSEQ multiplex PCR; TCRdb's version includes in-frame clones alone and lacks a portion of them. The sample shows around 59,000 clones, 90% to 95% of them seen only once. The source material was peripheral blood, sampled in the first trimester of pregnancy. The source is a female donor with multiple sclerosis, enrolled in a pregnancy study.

The CDR3, as DNA: TGTGCCAGCACCCTAAGCCCAGGGATTGGCTACGAGCAGTACTTC. Translated: CASTLSPGIGYEQYF. V and J are TRBV7-8 and TRBJ2-7; the D gene is possibly TRBD1 (5 bases). Germline V lookup: CDR1 SGHVS, CDR2 FQNEAQ. V was cut by 7 bases and J by 3 bases, with 19 bases left in between. The CDR3 runs to 15 residues.

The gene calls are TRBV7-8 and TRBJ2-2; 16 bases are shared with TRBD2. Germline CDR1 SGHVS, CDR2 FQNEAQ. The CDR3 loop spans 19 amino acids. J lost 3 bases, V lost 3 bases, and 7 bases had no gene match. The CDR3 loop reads CASSLGLAGGRGDTGELFF. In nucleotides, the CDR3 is TGTGCCAGCAGCTTGGGACTAGCGGGGGGGCGGGGAGACACCGGGGAGCTGTTTTTT.

The CDR3, as DNA: TGTGCCAGCAGGGTGGGACAGAGCTATGGCTACACCTTC. As protein: CASRVGQSYGYTF. The J gene is TRBJ1-2, the V gene TRBV6-1; 7 bases match TRBD1. V was pared by 6 bases and J by 4 bases, with 5 bases of the junction left unmatched. There are 13 residues in the CDR3. Per germline, CDR1 MNHNS and CDR2 SASEGT.